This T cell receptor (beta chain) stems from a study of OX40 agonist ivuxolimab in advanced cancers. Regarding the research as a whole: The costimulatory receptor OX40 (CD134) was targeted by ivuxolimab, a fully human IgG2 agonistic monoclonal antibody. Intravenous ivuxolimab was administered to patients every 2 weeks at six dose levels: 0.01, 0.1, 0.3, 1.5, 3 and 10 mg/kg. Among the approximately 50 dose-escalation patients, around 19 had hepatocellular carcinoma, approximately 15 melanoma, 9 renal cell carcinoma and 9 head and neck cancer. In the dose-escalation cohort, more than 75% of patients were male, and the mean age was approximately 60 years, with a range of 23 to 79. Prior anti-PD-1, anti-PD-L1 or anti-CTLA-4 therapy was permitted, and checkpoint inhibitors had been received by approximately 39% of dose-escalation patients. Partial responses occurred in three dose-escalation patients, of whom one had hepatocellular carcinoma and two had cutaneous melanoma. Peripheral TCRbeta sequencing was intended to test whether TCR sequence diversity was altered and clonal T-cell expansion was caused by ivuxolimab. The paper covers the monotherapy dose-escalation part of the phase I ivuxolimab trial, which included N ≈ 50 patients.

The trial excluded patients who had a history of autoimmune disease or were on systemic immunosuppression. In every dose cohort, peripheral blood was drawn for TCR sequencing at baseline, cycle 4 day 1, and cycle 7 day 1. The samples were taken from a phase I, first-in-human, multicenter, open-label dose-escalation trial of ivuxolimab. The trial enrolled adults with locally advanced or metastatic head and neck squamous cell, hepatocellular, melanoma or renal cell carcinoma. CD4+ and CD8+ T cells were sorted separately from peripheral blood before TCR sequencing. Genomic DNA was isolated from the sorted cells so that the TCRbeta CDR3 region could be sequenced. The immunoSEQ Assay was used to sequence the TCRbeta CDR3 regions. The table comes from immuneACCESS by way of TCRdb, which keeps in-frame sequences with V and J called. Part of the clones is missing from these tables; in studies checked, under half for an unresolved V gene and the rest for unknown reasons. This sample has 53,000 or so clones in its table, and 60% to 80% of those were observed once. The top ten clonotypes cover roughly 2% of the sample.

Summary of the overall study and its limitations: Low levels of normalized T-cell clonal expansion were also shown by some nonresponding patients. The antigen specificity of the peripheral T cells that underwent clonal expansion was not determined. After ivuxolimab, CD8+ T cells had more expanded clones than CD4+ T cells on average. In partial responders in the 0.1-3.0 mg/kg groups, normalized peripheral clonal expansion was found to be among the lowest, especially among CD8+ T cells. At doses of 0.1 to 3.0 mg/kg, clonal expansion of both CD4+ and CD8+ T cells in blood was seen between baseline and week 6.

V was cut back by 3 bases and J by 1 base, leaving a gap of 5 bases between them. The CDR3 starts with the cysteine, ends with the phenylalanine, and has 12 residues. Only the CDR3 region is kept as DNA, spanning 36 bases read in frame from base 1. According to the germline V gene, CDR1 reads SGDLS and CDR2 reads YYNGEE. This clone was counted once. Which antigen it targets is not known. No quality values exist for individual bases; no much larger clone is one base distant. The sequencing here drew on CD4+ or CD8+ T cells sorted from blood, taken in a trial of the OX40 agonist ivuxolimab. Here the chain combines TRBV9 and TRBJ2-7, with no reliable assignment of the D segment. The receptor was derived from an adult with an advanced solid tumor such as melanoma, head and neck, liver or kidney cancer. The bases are TGTGCCAGCAGCGGAACGTCCTACGAGCAGTACTTC. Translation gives CASSGTSYEQYF.